The present T cell receptor beta chain was sequenced within a study of blood T cell repertoires in COVID-19. At the level of the study: T cells, B-cell-depleted T cells, or PBMCs provided the cDNA or gDNA that served as material.

The CDR3 covers 13 residues. V dropped 5 bases and J dropped 4 bases, with 9 bases sitting between them. Germline V gene lookup returns CDR1 SGHRS and CDR2 YFSETQ. Profiling relied on immunoSEQ multiplex PCR, and the TCRdb table lists in-frame clones only, not all of them. This table has around 620,000 clones, 85% to 90% appearing once. This TCR was sampled from a woman between 18 and 29 years old with acute or convalescent COVID-19. The chain recombines TRBV5-1 with TRBJ2-2, with a possible D match to TRBD1 (5 bases). Material for sequencing was peripheral blood. The CDR3, as DNA: TGCGCCAGCAGGGACACAGTCACCGGGGAGCTGTTTTTT. Its translation: CASRDTVTGELFF.